Below, 25 T cell receptor beta chains from the same sample are listed, as sequenced in a study of human T cells and chemical hapten exposure (dated by TCRdb to 2020 to 2023). The intended sense of this specimen's time point label: healthy volunteer bleed at 2 weeks. Total RNA was extracted from unfractionated whole blood that had been collected in Tempus Blood RNA tubes. The method was RACE. These reads were obtained on a NextSeq 500. TCRdb cleaned the public reads at Q25 with fastp, built clones with MiXCR and kept in-frame beta chains. Identical CDR3 protein sequences are pooled into one entry, listed with their most common genes and DNA. The sample table shows just over 90,000 distinct CDR3 sequences, and approximately 10% are seen once. Of the sample, 2.9% is held by the ten largest clones. The sequencing input was whole blood. The receptors were sampled from a female donor in good health. Some clones in this sample may be carry-over from other donors' samples.

V and J are TRBV20-1 and TRBJ2-6; D gene uncertain. The germline gives CDR1 DFQATT, CDR2 SNEGSKA (reference sequence). Trimming stripped 6 bases from V and 2 bases from J, with 14 bases between. This CDR3 is built from 15 residues. CDR3 residues: CSAAIKSAGANVLTF. CDR3 sequence (DNA): TGCAGTGCCGCGATAAAGAGTGCTGGGGCCAACGTCCTGACTTTC.

The V call is TRBV6-5, the J call TRBJ1-6; possibly TRBD1 for D (6 bases). The length of the CDR3 is 16 residues. With 1 base removed from V and 10 bases from J, the gap between germline ends came to 17 bases. Germline CDR1 and CDR2: MNHEY and SVGAGI. This CDR3 reads CASSYLIAGTRSPLHF. For the CDR3, the DNA is TGTGCCAGCAGTTACTTGATCGCAGGGACAAGATCACCCCTCCACTTT.

The chain links TRBV27 to TRBJ1-2; TRBD1 aligns across 8 bases. This CDR3 region has 14 residues. Per the germline V gene, CDR1 is MNHEY and CDR2 is SMNVEV (reference sequence). V lost 5 bases and J lost 7; bases outside the gene matches: 9. CDR3 nucleotide sequence: TGTGCCAGCAGTCCAGGGGGCGCGGGATCTGGCTACACCTTC. Its protein product is CASSPGGAGSGYTF.

The sample holds many counts of this clonotype. One end of the junction does not line up with germline, which may come from a read error. V gene TRBV20-1 combines with J gene TRBJ2-7; 9 bases align to TRBD1. CDR3 length equals 12 residues. Germline V lookup: CDR1 DFQATT, CDR2 SNEGSKA (reference sequence). CDR3 sequence (DNA): TGCAGTGCTAGGTCCGGGACAGGGAACGACGCCTTC. Encoded protein: CSARSGTGNDAF.

V and J are TRBV5-1 and TRBJ2-7; the D gene is possibly TRBD1 (6 bases). Germline values: CDR1 SGHRS, CDR2 YFSETQ. This CDR3 is 14 amino acids long. With 0 bases removed from V and 0 bases from J, the gap between germline ends came to 7 bases. Written as DNA, the CDR3 is TGCGCCAGCAGCTTGGGGACAGCCTCCTACGAGCAGTACTTC. As protein: CASSLGTASYEQYF.

This chain connects TRBV20-1 to TRBJ1-6; 9 nucleotides match TRBD1. CDR1 and CDR2 from the germline V gene are DFQATT and SNEGSKA (reference sequence). The CDR3 sequence is 16 residues long. J was trimmed by 5 bases and V by 0 bases; bases with no gene match: 5. In nucleotides, the CDR3 is TGCAGTGCTAGAGACGTGAGGACAGGGGATAATTCACCCCTCCACTTT. Residues: CSARDVRTGDNSPLHF.

This clonotype came up a few times. The rearrangement joins TRBV6-4 to TRBJ2-3, with D perhaps matching TRBD2 (5 bases). The CDR3 runs 13 residues. V lost 0 bases and J lost 4, with 5 bases in between. Germline CDR1 is MRHNA and CDR2 is SNTAGT. The DNA for the CDR3 is TGTGCCAGCAGTGACTCGGAGGCAGATACGCAGTATTTT. The encoded protein is CASSDSEADTQYF.

The gene calls are TRBV12-3 or TRBV12-4 and TRBJ1-6, with 8 bases aligning to TRBD1. The trim removed 3 bases at V and 6 bases at J, leaving 4 bases unmatched. The CDR3 is made up of 15 amino acids. This CDR3 is CASSLQGAANSPLHF. In DNA, the CDR3 is TGTGCCAGCAGTTTGCAGGGGGCTGCTAATTCACCCCTCCACTTT.

This chain connects TRBV20-1 to TRBJ2-1; D ambiguous. The V gene lost 6 bases and the J gene lost 2 bases, with 14 bases spanning the gap. The CDR3 is 14 amino acids. Looked up from germline, CDR1 is DFQATT and CDR2 is SNEGSKA (reference sequence). The CDR3 here is CSAKMVGPYNEQFF. In DNA, the CDR3 is TGCAGTGCCAAGATGGTTGGGCCCTACAATGAGCAGTTCTTC.

This clonotype showed up many times. The rearrangement links TRBV5-1 to TRBJ2-3; TRBD2 matches at 10 bases. This CDR3 has 15 residues. J was trimmed by 6 bases and V by 2 bases; bases with no gene match: 6. Germline V gene lookup returns CDR1 SGHRS and CDR2 YFSETQ. The CDR3 region has the DNA TGCGCCAGCAGCTTAGCGGGAGGGCCCTACGATACGCAGTATTTT. The encoded protein is CASSLAGGPYDTQYF.

This clonotype came up many times. The chain recombines TRBV28 with TRBJ1-1; D is unclear. The CDR3 has 13 amino acids. V was cut by 7 bases and J by 4 bases, with 13 bases left in between. CDR1 and CDR2 (germline): MDHEN, SYDVKM. The CDR3: CASTTSLVTEAFF. The CDR3 DNA reads TGTGCCAGCACTACGTCACTGGTCACTGAAGCTTTCTTT.

The CDR3 region is CASSQGLAGVNEQFF. The CDR3 DNA sequence: TGTGCCAGCAGCCAAGGACTAGCGGGAGTTAATGAGCAGTTCTTC. The V gene is TRBV3-1, the J gene TRBJ2-1; 12 bases are shared with TRBD2. V was clipped by 1 base and J by 7 bases; unmatched bases: 2. Per germline, CDR1 LGHDT and CDR2 YNNKEL (reference sequence). CDR3 size: 15 residues.

V is TRBV7-9 and J is TRBJ2-3; D possibly corresponds to TRBD1 (6 bases). There are 15 residues in the CDR3. Germline CDR1 reads SEHNR; CDR2 reads FQNEAQ (reference sequence). The V end was cut by 2 bases, the J end by 3 bases, with 12 bases between. For the CDR3, the DNA is TGTGCCAGCAGCTTAACGCCAGGGGTGACAGATACGCAGTATTTT. It codes for CASSLTPGVTDTQYF.

This clonotype has a count of ten or more. The chain carries TRBV2 and TRBJ1-1; 9 bases are a match to TRBD1. After removal of 7 bases from V and 7 bases from J, the junction contained 7 bases not matched to a gene. CDR3 length equals 13 residues. Per the germline V gene, CDR1 is SNHLY and CDR2 is FYNNEI. The CDR3 here is CASIGTGSGEAFF. The CDR3 DNA sequence: TGTGCCAGCATTGGGACAGGGTCTGGTGAAGCTTTCTTT.

This clonotype was recorded at least ten times. The V and J genes are TRBV6-1 and TRBJ1-2, with D possibly matching TRBD1 (6 bases). The V end was cut by 6 bases, the J end by 3 bases, with 14 bases between. The CDR3 extends over 14 amino acids. In germline, CDR1 is MNHNS, CDR2 SASEGT. The DNA for the CDR3 is TGTGCCAGCAGCCCCGGGGGGGGCGACTATGGCTACACCTTC. Its translation is CASSPGGGDYGYTF.

The rearrangement uses TRBV6-1 and TRBJ1-4; a weak D match, TRBD1 (5 bases). Trimming left V 6 bases short and J 2 bases short, with 13 bases between. From germline, CDR1 is MNHNS and CDR2 SASEGT. The CDR3 is made up of 15 amino acids. CDR3 sequence: CASSPRQPTNEKLFF. The CDR3 DNA follows: TGTGCCAGCAGCCCCAGACAGCCGACTAATGAAAAACTGTTTTTT.

This clonotype was observed at least ten times. The chain has TRBV6-2 or TRBV6-3 and TRBJ1-2, with 9 bases identical to TRBD1. This CDR3 contains 17 residues. Unmatched junction bases numbered 13, after V lost 4 bases and J lost 4 bases. Germline V gene data show CDR1 as MNHEY and CDR2 as SVGEGT. In DNA, the CDR3 is TGTGCCAGCAGTTCCCGGGACAGGGAAGGTTTCGGCTATGGCTACACCTTC. This encodes CASSSRDREGFGYGYTF.

This clonotype was counted many times. The junction departs from germline at one end; a sequencing error may be responsible. For the CDR3, the DNA is TGTGCCAGCAGTTTAGCGGGGTCTCCCTCTGGAAACACCATATATTTT. It encodes CASSLAGSPSGNTIYF. The rearrangement uses TRBV11-2 and TRBJ1-3; unclear D gene. The CDR3 sequence is 16 residues long. Germline V lookup: CDR1 SGHAT, CDR2 FQNNGV.

The CDR3, as DNA: TGTGCCAGCAGCAAAGGCGCAACTAATGAAAAACTGTTTTTT. It specifies CASSKGATNEKLFF. This chain uses TRBV7-2 with TRBJ1-4; no clear D. The CDR3 has 14 amino acids. Per the germline V gene, CDR1 is SGHTA and CDR2 is FQGNSA. V was cut by 5 bases and J by 0 bases, with 7 bases left in between.

The J gene is TRBJ2-1, the V gene TRBV29-1; weak D call: TRBD2 (5 bases). Germline V gene lookup returns CDR1 SQVTM and CDR2 ANQGSEA. V was clipped by 1 base and J by 0 bases, with 10 bases between them. The CDR3 totals 15 residues. The CDR3 loop is CSVEGTPSSYNEQFF. CDR3 DNA: TGCAGCGTTGAAGGGACTCCGAGCTCCTACAATGAGCAGTTCTTC.

The DNA for the CDR3 is TGTGCCAGCAGGGGGACAGGGGAAAACTACAATGAGCAGTTCTTC. Translating gives CASRGTGENYNEQFF. This chain links TRBV12-3 or TRBV12-4 with TRBJ2-1, with TRBD1 matching over 10 bases. The CDR3 spans 15 residues. The V and J ends lost 6 bases and 3 bases, in that order; junction bases with no gene match: 5.

There are a few counts of this clonotype. The CDR3 reads CASSRDPTEAFF. The CDR3 DNA reads as TGTGCCAGCAGCCGAGACCCCACTGAAGCTTTCTTT. The chain joins TRBV3-1 to TRBJ1-1, with D uncertain. The germline CDR1 and CDR2 sequences are LGHDT and YNNKEL (reference sequence). Trimming took 4 bases from V and 4 from J, leaving 7 bases between them. The CDR3 totals 12 residues.

This chain connects TRBV5-1 to TRBJ1-3, with a possible D match to TRBD1 (5 bases). Per germline, CDR1 SGHRS and CDR2 YFSETQ. The CDR3 has 18 amino acids. V dropped 2 bases and J dropped 0 bases, with 18 bases sitting between them. The DNA for the CDR3 is TGCGCCAGCAGCTTCCTGGGGGGGGACTCGAGCTCTGGAAACACCATATATTTT. The encoded protein is CASSFLGGDSSSGNTIYF.

This clonotype was detected only a few times. The genes are TRBV7-3 and TRBJ2-2, with no clear D. This CDR3 region has 13 residues. V was cut by 1 base and J by 6 bases, with 6 bases left in between. The germline CDR1 and CDR2 sequences are SGHTA and FQGTGA. CDR3: CASSLIRAGELFF. The CDR3 DNA follows: TGTGCCAGCAGCTTAATTAGGGCCGGGGAGCTGTTTTTT.

The chain is built from TRBV5-5 and TRBJ2-5; D is perhaps TRBD1 or TRBD2 (5 bases each). CDR3 size: 13 residues. Germline CDR1 reads SGHKS; CDR2 reads YYEKEE (reference sequence). V lost 5 bases, J lost 2 bases, and 10 bases lay in between. CDR3 sequence (DNA): TGTGCCAGCAGTGGGACCCCACAAGAGACCCAGTACTTC. Its translation is CASSGTPQETQYF.